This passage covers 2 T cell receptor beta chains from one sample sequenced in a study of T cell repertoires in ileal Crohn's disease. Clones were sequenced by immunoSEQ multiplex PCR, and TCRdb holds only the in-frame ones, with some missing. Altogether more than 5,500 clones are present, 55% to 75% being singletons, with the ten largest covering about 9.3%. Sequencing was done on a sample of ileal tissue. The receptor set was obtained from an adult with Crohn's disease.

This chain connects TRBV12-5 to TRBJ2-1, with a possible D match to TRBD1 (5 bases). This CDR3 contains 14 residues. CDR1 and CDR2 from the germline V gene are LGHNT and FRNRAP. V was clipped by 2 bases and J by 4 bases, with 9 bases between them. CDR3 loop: CASGLRTYYNEQFF. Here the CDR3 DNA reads TGTGCTAGTGGTTTGAGGACATATTACAATGAGCAGTTCTTC.

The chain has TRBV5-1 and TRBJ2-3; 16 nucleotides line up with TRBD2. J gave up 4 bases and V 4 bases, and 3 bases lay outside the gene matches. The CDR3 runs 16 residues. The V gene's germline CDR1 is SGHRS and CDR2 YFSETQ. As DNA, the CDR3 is TGCGCCAGCAGCAGAGGGACTAGCGGGGGGGCAGATACGCAGTATTTT. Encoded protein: CASSRGTSGGADTQYF. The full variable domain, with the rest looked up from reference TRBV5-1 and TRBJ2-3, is KAGVTQTPRYLIKTRGQQVTLSCSPISGHRSVSWYQQTPGQGLQFLFEYFSETQRNKGNFPGRFSGRQFSNSRSEMNVSTLELGDSALYLCASSRGTSGGADTQYFGPGTRLTVL.